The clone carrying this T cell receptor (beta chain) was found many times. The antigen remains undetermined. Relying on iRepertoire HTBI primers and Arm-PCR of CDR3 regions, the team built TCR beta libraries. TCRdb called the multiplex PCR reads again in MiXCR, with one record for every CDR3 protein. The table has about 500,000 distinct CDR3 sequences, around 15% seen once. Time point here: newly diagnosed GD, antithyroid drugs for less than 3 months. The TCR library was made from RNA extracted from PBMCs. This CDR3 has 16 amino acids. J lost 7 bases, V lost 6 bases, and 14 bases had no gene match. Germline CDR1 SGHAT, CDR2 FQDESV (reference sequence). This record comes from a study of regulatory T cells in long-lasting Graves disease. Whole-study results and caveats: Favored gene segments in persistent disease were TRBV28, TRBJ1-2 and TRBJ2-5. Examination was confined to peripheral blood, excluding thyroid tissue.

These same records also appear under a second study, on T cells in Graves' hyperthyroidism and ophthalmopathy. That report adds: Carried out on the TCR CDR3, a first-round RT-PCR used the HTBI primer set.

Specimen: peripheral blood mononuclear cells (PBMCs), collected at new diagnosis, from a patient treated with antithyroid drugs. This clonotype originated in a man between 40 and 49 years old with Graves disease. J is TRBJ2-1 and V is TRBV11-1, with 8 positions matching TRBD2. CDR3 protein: CASSPSGSAVRNEQFF. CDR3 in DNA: TGTGCCAGCAGTCCAAGCGGGAGCGCGGTAAGGAATGAGCAGTTCTTC.